The rows below give T cell receptor beta chains drawn from one sample of a study of blood T cells in healthy people across ages. TCRdb reprocessed the 5' RACE reads with MiXCR, giving one entry per CDR3 protein. The sample holds 1.5 million to 1.9 million distinct CDR3 sequences, roughly 43% seen once. Sequences were obtained from blood. Receptors originate from a woman aged 18-29 years in good health. The CDR3 runs from the conserved cysteine through the conserved F or W. D genes are given only for firm matches. Expanded clones are given a class, and other clones once, few, many or no size at all.

length: 17
V: TRBV6-6
D: TRBD2
size: .
J: TRBJ2-7
DNA: TGTGCCAGCAGGGAGGACCCGGGACTAGGGCCCTCCTACGAGCAGTACTTC
CDR3: CASREDPGLGPSYEQYF

length: 16
V: TRBV29-1
D: TRBD2
size: once
J: TRBJ2-1
DNA: TGCAGCGTTGAAGACAGGAGGGGGGCTAGCGGGGGTGAGCAGTTCTTC
CDR3: CSVEDRRGASGGEQFF

length: 15
V: TRBV20-1
D: .
size: .
J: TRBJ1-1
DNA: TGCAGTGCTCACTCTATAGGGTACGGGAACACTGAAGCTTTCTTT
CDR3: CSAHSIGYGNTEAFF

length: 15
V: TRBV10-3
D: TRBD2
size: .
J: TRBJ2-3
DNA: TGTGCCATCAGCCGAAGCGGGGCTGGCACAGATACGCAGTATTTT
CDR3: CAISRSGAGTDTQYF

length: 15
V: TRBV5-1
D: .
size: once
J: TRBJ1-1
DNA: TGCGCCAGCAGCTTTAGAGGGAGTTTGAACACTGAAGCTTTCTTT
CDR3: CASSFRGSLNTEAFF

length: 12
V: TRBV2
D: .
size: once
J: TRBJ2-3
DNA: TGTGCCAGCAGTGAGGGGAGAGATACGCAGTATTTT
CDR3: CASSEGRDTQYF

length: 13
V: TRBV20-1
D: .
size: .
J: TRBJ1-2
DNA: TGCAGTGCTCGGACAGCCATTGACTATGGCTACACCTTC
CDR3: CSARTAIDYGYTF

length: 15
V: TRBV27
D: .
size: few
J: TRBJ2-3
DNA: TGTGCCAGCAGTTTACTGTGGGGGAGCACAGATACGCAGTATTTT
CDR3: CASSLLWGSTDTQYF

length: 14
V: TRBV7-2
D: .
size: many
J: TRBJ1-5
DNA: TGTGCCAGCAGCTTTGGGTTCAGCAATCAGCCCCAGCATTTT
CDR3: CASSFGFSNQPQHF

length: 14
V: TRBV12-3/TRBV12-4
D: .
size: few
J: TRBJ1-5
DNA: TGTGCCAGCAGTTTAAAGGCAGGGAGTCAGCCCCAGCATTTT
CDR3: CASSLKAGSQPQHF

length: 15
V: TRBV7-2
D: .
size: few
J: TRBJ1-2
DNA: TGTGCCAGCAGCCCCGGGAGAGCAATTGACTATGGCTACACCTTC
CDR3: CASSPGRAIDYGYTF

length: 16
V: TRBV4-3
D: TRBD1
size: .
J: TRBJ1-2
DNA: TGCGCCAGCAGCCAAGTCACAGGGGCGCCTAACTATGGCTACACCTTC
CDR3: CASSQVTGAPNYGYTF

length: 14
V: TRBV4-2
D: TRBD2
size: many
J: TRBJ2-5
DNA: TGTGCCAGCAGCCCAGGCGGGAGAAGAGAGACCCAGTACTTC
CDR3: CASSPGGRRETQYF

length: 15
V: TRBV20-1
D: .
size: .
J: TRBJ2-7
DNA: TGCAGTGCTAGAGATCCCGGGACTTCGTCCTACGAGCAGTACTTC
CDR3: CSARDPGTSSYEQYF

length: 11
V: TRBV20-1
D: .
size: few
J: TRBJ1-2
DNA: TGCAGTGCTAGTACTAACTATGGCTACACCTTC
CDR3: CSASTNYGYTF

length: 14
V: TRBV9
D: TRBD1
size: .
J: TRBJ1-2
DNA: TGTGCCAGCAGCGGGGGACAGTTAGACTATGGCTACACCTTC
CDR3: CASSGGQLDYGYTF